This TCR beta chain was sequenced during a study of cytomegalovirus exposure and HLA in healthy donors. The donors comprised healthy bone marrow donors. Each donor was nominally healthy when sampled (though unrecorded immune exposures were likely). This clone was observed a few times. Both 60 Vbeta primers and 13 Jbeta primers went into the PCR. Using immunoSEQ multiplex PCR, the repertoire was profiled, and TCRdb retains in-frame clones only, with some absent. The repertoire holds about 85,000 clones, with under 90% as singletons. The receptor comes from a man between 50 and 59 years old in good health and CMV-seropositive. Sequences were obtained from PBMCs.

The CDR3 DNA reads TGTGCCTGGAGTGTAGGGGATACAGATACGCAGTATTTT. This codes for CAWSVGDTDTQYF. The chain employs TRBV30 and TRBJ2-3, with a weak D call TRBD1 (5 bases). Germline lookup yields CDR1 GTSNPN and CDR2 SVGIG (reference sequence). CDR3 size: 13 residues. The germline V and J ends were trimmed by 0 bases and 3 bases, with 7 bases remaining between them.